Here is one TCR beta chain with its context. Each participant's cohort was designated according to participant-reported clinical history. These data originate in a study of blood T cell repertoires in COVID-19. Study in general: T cells, B-cell-depleted T cells, or PBMCs provided the cDNA or gDNA that served as material.

Original analysis: From reference gene primer amplification, estimates of nucleated cell counts were derived. Profiling relied on immunoSEQ multiplex PCR, and the TCRdb table lists in-frame clones only, not all of them. V, J and clone size derive from that table, while D and trimming were established from the DNA sequence. The sample contains a few hundred thousand clones, about 89% of which appear only once. Material: PBMCs or T cells enriched from blood (not recorded which). The origin of this receptor is a woman between 40 and 55 years old who had recovered from COVID-19.

The DNA of the CDR3 is TGTGCCAGTAGTAGGGTAGCGGACTCCTACGAGCAGTACTTC. It encodes CASSRVADSYEQYF. The genes are TRBV19 and TRBJ2-7; weak D call: TRBD2 (6 bases). This CDR3 has 14 amino acids. Germline V gene lookup returns CDR1 LNHDA and CDR2 SQIVND (reference sequence). The V and J ends lost 4 bases and 0 bases respectively, with 10 bases between them.